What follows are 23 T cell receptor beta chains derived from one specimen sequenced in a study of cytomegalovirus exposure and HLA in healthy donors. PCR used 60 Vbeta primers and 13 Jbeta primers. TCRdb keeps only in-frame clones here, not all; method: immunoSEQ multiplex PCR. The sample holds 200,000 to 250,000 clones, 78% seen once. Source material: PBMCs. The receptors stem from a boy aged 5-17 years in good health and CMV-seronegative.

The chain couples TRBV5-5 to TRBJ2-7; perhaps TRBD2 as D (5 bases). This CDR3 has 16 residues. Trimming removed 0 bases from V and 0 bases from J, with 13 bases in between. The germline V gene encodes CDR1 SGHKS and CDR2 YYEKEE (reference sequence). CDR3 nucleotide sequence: TGTGCCAGCAGCTTGGATCCTAGCAAGAGCTCCTACGAGCAGTACTTC. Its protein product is CASSLDPSKSSYEQYF.

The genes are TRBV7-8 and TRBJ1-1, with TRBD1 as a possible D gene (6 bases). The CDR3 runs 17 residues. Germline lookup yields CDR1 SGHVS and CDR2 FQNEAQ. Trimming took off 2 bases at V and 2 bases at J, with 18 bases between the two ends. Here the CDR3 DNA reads TGTGCCAGCAGCTTACCAAGAATACAGGGTCCAAACACTGAAGCTTTCTTT. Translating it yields CASSLPRIQGPNTEAFF. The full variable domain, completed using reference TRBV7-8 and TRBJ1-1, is GAGVSQSPRYKVAKRGQDVALRCDPISGHVSLFWYQQALGQGPEFLTYFQNEAQLDKSGLPSDRFFAERPEGSVSTLKIQRTQQEDSAVYLCASSLPRIQGPNTEAFFGQGTRLTVV.

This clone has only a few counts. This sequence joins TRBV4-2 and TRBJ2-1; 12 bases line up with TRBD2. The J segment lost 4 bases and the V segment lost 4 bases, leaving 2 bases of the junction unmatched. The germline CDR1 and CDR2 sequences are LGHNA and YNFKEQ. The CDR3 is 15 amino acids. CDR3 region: CASSRTSGKYNEQFF. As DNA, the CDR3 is TGTGCCAGCAGCCGGACTAGCGGGAAATACAATGAGCAGTTCTTC.

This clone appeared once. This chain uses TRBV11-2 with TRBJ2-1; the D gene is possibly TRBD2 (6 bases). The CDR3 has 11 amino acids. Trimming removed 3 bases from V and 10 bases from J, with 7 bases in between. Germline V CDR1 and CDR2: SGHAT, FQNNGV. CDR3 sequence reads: CASSFSGEQFF. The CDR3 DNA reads TGTGCCAGCAGCTTTAGCGGAGAGCAGTTCTTC.

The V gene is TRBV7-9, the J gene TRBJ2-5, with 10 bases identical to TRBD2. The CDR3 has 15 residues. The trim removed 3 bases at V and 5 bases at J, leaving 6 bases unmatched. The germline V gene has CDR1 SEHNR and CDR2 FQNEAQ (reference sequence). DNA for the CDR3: TGTGCCAGCAGCTTGTCTAGCGGGAGTCAGGAGACCCAGTACTTC. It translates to CASSLSSGSQETQYF.

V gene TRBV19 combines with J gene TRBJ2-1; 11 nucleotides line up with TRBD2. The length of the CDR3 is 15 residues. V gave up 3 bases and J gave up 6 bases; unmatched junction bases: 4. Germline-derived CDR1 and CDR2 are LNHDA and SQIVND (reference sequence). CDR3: CASSMSLAGGNEQFF. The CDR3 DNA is TGTGCCAGTAGTATGTCGCTAGCGGGAGGCAATGAGCAGTTCTTC.

The chain's CDR3 is CASRGLAVSYNEQFF. CDR3 coding DNA: TGTGCCAGCCGCGGACTAGCGGTCTCCTACAATGAGCAGTTCTTC. This chain links TRBV7-2 with TRBJ2-1; 10 nucleotides match TRBD2. This CDR3 is 15 amino acids long. J lost 0 bases, V lost 8 bases, and 4 bases had no gene match. CDR1 is SGHTA and CDR2 is FQGNSA in the germline V gene.

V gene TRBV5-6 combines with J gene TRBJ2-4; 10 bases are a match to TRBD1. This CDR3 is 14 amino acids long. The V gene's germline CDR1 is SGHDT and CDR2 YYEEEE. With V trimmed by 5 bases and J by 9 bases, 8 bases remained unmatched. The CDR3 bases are TGTGCCAGCAGGCGGACGGGACAGGGGTTCATTCAGTACTTC. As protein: CASRRTGQGFIQYF.

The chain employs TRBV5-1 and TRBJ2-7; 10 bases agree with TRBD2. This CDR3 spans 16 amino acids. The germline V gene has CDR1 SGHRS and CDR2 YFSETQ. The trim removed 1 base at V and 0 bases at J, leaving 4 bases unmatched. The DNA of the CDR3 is TGCGCCAGCAGCTTGCGGGCTAGCGGGAGCTCCTACGAGCAGTACTTC. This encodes CASSLRASGSSYEQYF.

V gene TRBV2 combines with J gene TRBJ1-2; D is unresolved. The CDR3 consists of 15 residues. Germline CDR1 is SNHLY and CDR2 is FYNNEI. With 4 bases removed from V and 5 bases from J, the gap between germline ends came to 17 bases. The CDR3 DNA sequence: TGTGCCAGCAGTGCCCCGAACCTCTACCTTTATGGCTACACCTTC. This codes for CASSAPNLYLYGYTF.

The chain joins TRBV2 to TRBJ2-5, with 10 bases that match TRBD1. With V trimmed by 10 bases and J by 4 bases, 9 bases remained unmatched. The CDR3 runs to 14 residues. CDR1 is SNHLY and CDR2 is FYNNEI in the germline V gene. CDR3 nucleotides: TGTGCCAACGGCCGGGACAGGGGTAGAGAGACCCAGTACTTC. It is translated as CANGRDRGRETQYF.

For the CDR3, the DNA is TGCGCCAGCAGCCAAGATCGGTTAATAGCCGGATTAGGTAATGAGCAGTTCTTC. It specifies CASSQDRLIAGLGNEQFF. This chain joins TRBV4-1 and TRBJ2-1; no clear D. The length of the CDR3 is 18 residues. CDR1 and CDR2 (germline): MGHRA, YSYEKL. V shed 0 bases and J shed 7 bases, with 22 bases lying between them.

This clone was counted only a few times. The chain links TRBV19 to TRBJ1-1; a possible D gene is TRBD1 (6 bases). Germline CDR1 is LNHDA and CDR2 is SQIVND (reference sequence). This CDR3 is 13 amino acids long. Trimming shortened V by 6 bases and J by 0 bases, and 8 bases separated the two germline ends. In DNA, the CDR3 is TGTGCCAGTAGGGACAGACTGAACACTGAAGCTTTCTTT. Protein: CASRDRLNTEAFF.

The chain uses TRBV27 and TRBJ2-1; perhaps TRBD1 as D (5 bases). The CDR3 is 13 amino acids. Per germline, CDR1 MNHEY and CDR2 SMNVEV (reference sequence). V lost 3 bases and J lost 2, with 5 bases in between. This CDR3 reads CASSLDTYNEQFF. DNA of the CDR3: TGTGCCAGCAGTTTGGACACCTACAATGAGCAGTTCTTC.

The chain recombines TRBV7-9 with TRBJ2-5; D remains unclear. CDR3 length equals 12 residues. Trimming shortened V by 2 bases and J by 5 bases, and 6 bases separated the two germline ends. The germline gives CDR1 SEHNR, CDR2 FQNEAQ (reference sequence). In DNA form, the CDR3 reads TGTGCCAGCAGCTTATCCCGGGAGACCCAGTACTTC. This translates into CASSLSRETQYF. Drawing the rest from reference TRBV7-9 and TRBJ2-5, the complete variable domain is DTGVSQNPRHKITKRGQNVTFRCDPISEHNRLYWYRQTLGQGPEFLTYFQNEAQLEKSRLLSDRFSAERPKGSFSTLEIQRTEQGDSAMYLCASSLSRETQYFGPGTRLLVL.

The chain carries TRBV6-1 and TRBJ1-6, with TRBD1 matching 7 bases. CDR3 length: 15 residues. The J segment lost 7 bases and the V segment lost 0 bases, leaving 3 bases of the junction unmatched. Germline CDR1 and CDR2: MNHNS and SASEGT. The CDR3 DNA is TGTGCCAGCAGTGAAGCGGAAGGGGGCAATTCACCCCTCCACTTT. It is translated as CASSEAEGGNSPLHF.

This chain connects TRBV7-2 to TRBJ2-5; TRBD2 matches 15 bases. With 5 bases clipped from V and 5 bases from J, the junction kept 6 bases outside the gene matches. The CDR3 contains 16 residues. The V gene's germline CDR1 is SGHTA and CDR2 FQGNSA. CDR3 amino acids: CASSQRTSGRGETQYF. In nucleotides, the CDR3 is TGTGCCAGCAGCCAACGGACTAGCGGGAGGGGGGAGACCCAGTACTTC.

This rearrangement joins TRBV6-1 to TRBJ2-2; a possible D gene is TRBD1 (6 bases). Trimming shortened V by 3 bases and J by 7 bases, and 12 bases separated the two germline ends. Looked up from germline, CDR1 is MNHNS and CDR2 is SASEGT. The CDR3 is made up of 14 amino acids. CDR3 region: CASSDTGLGGELFF. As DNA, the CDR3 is TGTGCCAGCAGTGATACAGGGTTGGGCGGGGAGCTGTTTTTT.

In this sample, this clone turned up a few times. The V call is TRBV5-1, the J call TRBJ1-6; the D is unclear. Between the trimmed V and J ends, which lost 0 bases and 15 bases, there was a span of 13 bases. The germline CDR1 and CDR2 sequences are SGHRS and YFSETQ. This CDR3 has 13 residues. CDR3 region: CASSLGGDRLLHF. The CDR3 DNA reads TGCGCCAGCAGCTTGGGCGGCGACCGCCTCCTCCACTTT.

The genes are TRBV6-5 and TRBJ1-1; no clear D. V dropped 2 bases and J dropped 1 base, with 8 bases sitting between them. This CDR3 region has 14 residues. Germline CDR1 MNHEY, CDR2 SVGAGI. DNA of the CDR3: TGTGCCAGCAGTTACGTCGGTGGGAACACTGAAGCTTTCTTT. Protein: CASSYVGGNTEAFF.

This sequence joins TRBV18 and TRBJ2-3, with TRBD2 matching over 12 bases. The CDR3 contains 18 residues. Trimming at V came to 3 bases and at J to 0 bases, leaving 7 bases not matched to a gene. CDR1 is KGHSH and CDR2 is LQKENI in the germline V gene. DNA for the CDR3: TGTGCCAGCTCACCCCGTCTAGCGGGAGGGGAAAGCACAGATACGCAGTATTTT. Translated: CASSPRLAGGESTDTQYF.

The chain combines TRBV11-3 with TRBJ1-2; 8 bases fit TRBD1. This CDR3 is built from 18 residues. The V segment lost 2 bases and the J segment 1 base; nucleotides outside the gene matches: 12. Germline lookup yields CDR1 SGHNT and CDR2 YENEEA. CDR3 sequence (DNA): TGTGCCAGCAGCTTAAGACCTCGAGACAGGGGATTTAACTATGGCTACACCTTC. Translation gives CASSLRPRDRGFNYGYTF.

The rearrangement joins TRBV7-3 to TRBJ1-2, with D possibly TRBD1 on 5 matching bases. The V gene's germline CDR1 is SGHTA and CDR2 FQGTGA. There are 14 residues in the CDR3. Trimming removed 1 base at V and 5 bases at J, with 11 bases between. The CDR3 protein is CASSLMQGGYGYTF. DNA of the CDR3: TGTGCCAGCAGCTTAATGCAGGGAGGGTATGGCTACACCTTC.